This T cell receptor (beta chain) was recorded in a study of blood T cell repertoires in COVID-19. Overall study context: COVID-19 samples, acute and convalescent, were from the United States, Italy and Spain. Sources were T cells, B-cell-depleted T cells, or PBMCs; the material itself was cDNA or gDNA.

The CDR3 runs to 16 residues. The germline CDR1 and CDR2 sequences are SQVTM and ANQGSEA. J lost 4 bases, V lost 4 bases, and 10 bases had no gene match. Per the authors' pipeline: How many nucleated cells were present was estimated from reference gene primer amplification. Generated by immunoSEQ multiplex PCR, the TCRdb table keeps only in-frame clones and is missing some. Clone size and V and J calls were adopted from that table, with D and trimming inferred from the DNA. The sample lists roughly 140,000 clones, approximately 85% occurring once. This receptor was identified in a man aged 50 or older with acute or convalescent COVID-19. J is TRBJ2-2 and V is TRBV29-1; 9 nucleotides align to TRBD1. Sequencing was carried out using peripheral blood. The CDR3 coding sequence is TGCAGCGTTGTGCAGCCGGACAGGGGTTTCACCGGGGAGCTGTTTTTT. This codes for CSVVQPDRGFTGELFF.